These 30 T cell receptor beta chains came from one sample sequenced in a study of blood T cell repertoires in COVID-19 (dated by TCRdb to about 2020). Library generation was performed with the immunoSEQ multiplex PCR assay. Entries here come from immuneACCESS through TCRdb and include only in-frame sequences with V and J called. Some clones fail to appear in such tables; in the studies checked, an unresolved V gene covers under half of the shortfall, and the cause of the remainder is unknown. A total of about half a million clones appear in this sample, 75% to 90% of them only once. Clones ranked in the top ten supply approximately 0.9% of the sample. Specimen: peripheral blood. These receptor sequences come from a man aged 18 to 29 with COVID-19, enrolled during active disease.

The chain carries TRBV2 and TRBJ1-5; D is undetermined. The germline V gene has CDR1 SNHLY and CDR2 FYNNEI. The CDR3 spans 14 residues. V was pared by 3 bases and J by 0 bases, with 6 bases between. The CDR3 region has the DNA TGTGCCAGCAGTGACAGAGGTAGCAATCAGCCCCAGCATTTT. Protein: CASSDRGSNQPQHF.

The chain uses TRBV6-6 and TRBJ2-1, with D possibly TRBD2 on 6 matching bases. The CDR3 is made up of 12 amino acids. Trimming removed 2 bases at V and 10 bases at J, with 9 bases between. The germline V gene encodes CDR1 MNHNY and CDR2 SVGAGI (reference sequence). CDR3 sequence reads: CASSYDRGEQFF. The DNA for the CDR3 is TGTGCCAGCAGTTACGATCGGGGGGAGCAGTTCTTC.

The chain combines TRBV13 with TRBJ1-2, with D perhaps TRBD1 (5 bases). Germline CDR1 PRHDT, CDR2 FYEKMQ (reference sequence). V was shortened by 2 bases and J by 2 bases, with 21 bases between the two germline ends. CDR3 length: 18 residues. CDR3 residues: CASSLRGRGLLRNYGYTF. CDR3 nucleotides: TGTGCCAGCAGCTTACGAGGTCGGGGGTTATTAAGGAACTATGGCTACACCTTC.

The chain couples TRBV24-1 to TRBJ2-1; D is ambiguous. V was cut by 7 bases and J by 3 bases, with 9 bases left in between. The CDR3 consists of 13 residues. Germline CDR1 and CDR2: KGHDR and SFDVKD. CDR3 in DNA: TGTGCCACCAGCCCCACCTACTACAATGAGCAGTTCTTC. It specifies CATSPTYYNEQFF.

V gene TRBV7-3 combines with J gene TRBJ2-3; D remains unclear. CDR1 and CDR2 (germline): SGHTA, FQGTGA. Trimming took off 2 bases at V and 4 bases at J, with 4 bases between the two ends. The CDR3 has 12 amino acids. In DNA, the CDR3 is TGTGCCAGCAGCTTACGTCCAGATACGCAGTATTTT. It is translated as CASSLRPDTQYF.

This sequence joins TRBV19 and TRBJ1-1; tentative D call: TRBD1 (6 bases). The germline V gene encodes CDR1 LNHDA and CDR2 SQIVND (reference sequence). The CDR3 extends over 12 amino acids. V was pared by 4 bases and J by 10 bases, with 13 bases between. The CDR3 nucleotides are TGTGCCAGTAGTACCTCAGCGGGGGCAGCTTTCTTT. Translation: CASSTSAGAAFF.

This clone was observed a few times. This chain's CDR3 is CASSESGLAGEQYF. Here the CDR3 DNA reads TGCGCCAGCAGTGAGTCAGGACTAGCTGGGGAGCAGTACTTC. The V call is TRBV10-1, the J call TRBJ2-7; 8 bases are a match to TRBD2. The V segment lost 0 bases and the J segment 7 bases; nucleotides outside the gene matches: 5. The CDR3 loop spans 14 amino acids. Looked up from germline, CDR1 is WNHNN and CDR2 is SYGVQD (reference sequence).

The chain has TRBV21-1 and TRBJ2-3; TRBD2, the table's D call, lacks a check against the DNA. TRBV21-1 is an annotated pseudogene. The CDR3 is 15 amino acids. CDR3 in DNA: TGTGCCAGCAGCAAATTGCCAGACTCTTACGATACGCAGTATTTT. Its protein product is CASSKLPDSYDTQYF.

The rearrangement uses TRBV23-1 and TRBJ1-1; D may be TRBD1 (5 bases). Being an ORF, TRBV23-1 has a function that is uncertain. Trimming pared 8 bases from V and 10 bases from J, leaving 20 bases between. CDR3 length: 13 residues. CDR3 sequence (DNA): TGCGCCAGCTTCATTGGGGCTAATTGTGTAGCTTTCTTT. Its translation: CASFIGANCVAFF.

As DNA, the CDR3 is TGTGCCAGCTCACCAGACGAGCGACAGCCCCAGCATTTT. It encodes CASSPDERQPQHF. V gene TRBV18 combines with J gene TRBJ1-5, with unresolved D. Trimming cost V 2 bases and J 7 bases, with 9 bases left between them. Germline V gene data show CDR1 as KGHSH and CDR2 as LQKENI. The length of the CDR3 is 13 residues.

V usage is TRBV4-1 and J usage is TRBJ2-4; D may be TRBD1 (5 bases). From germline, CDR1 is MGHRA and CDR2 YSYEKL. Trimming removed 0 bases from V and 1 base from J, with 10 bases in between. CDR3 length: 16 residues. Written as DNA, the CDR3 is TGCGCCAGCAGCCAAGACAGGGCTGGGGCCAAAAACATTCAGTACTTC. This encodes CASSQDRAGAKNIQYF.

The V gene is TRBV2, the J gene TRBJ2-2, with D possibly matching TRBD1 (5 bases). Germline V gene lookup returns CDR1 SNHLY and CDR2 FYNNEI. V lost 0 bases to trimming and J lost 4 bases, with 6 bases between them. CDR3 length: 14 residues. The CDR3 reads CASSEATGTGELFF. CDR3 sequence (DNA): TGTGCCAGCAGTGAAGCCACAGGCACCGGGGAGCTGTTTTTT.

The chain combines TRBV6-5 with TRBJ2-7; perhaps TRBD2 as D (6 bases). This CDR3 has 14 amino acids. CDR1 is MNHEY and CDR2 is SVGAGI in the germline V gene. V dropped 6 bases and J dropped 5 bases, with 17 bases sitting between them. Written as DNA, the CDR3 is TGTGCCAGCAGACGGGACTCAACCCTCCACGAGCAGTACTTC. Residues: CASRRDSTLHEQYF.

This clone was observed a handful of times. The V gene is TRBV29-1, the J gene TRBJ2-7; 9 nucleotides agree with TRBD1. The CDR3 runs 14 residues. Per germline, CDR1 SQVTM and CDR2 ANQGSEA. V was clipped by 6 bases and J by 3 bases; unmatched bases: 9. CDR3 nucleotide sequence: TGCAGCGTCGCTACCGGGACAGGGAGCTACGAGCAGTACTTC. It translates to CSVATGTGSYEQYF.

V is TRBV28 and J is TRBJ1-2, with D possibly being TRBD1 (5 bases). V was pared by 4 bases and J by 2 bases, with 8 bases between. CDR3 length: 13 residues. CDR1 is MDHEN and CDR2 is SYDVKM in the germline V gene. The CDR3 nucleotides are TGTGCCAGCAGTTGGGGGGTGAACTATGGCTACACCTTC. This translates into CASSWGVNYGYTF.

The chain employs TRBV20-1 and TRBJ2-3; 9 positions match TRBD1. CDR3 size: 13 residues. Unmatched junction bases numbered 3, after V lost 3 bases and J lost 5 bases. Germline V gives CDR1 DFQATT, CDR2 SNEGSKA (reference sequence). CDR3 amino acids: CSASRTGVDTQYF. Written as DNA, the CDR3 is TGCAGTGCTAGTAGGACAGGGGTAGATACGCAGTATTTT.

The V and J genes are TRBV6-5 and TRBJ2-5, with D possibly TRBD1 on 5 matching bases. This CDR3 comprises 13 residues. CDR1 is MNHEY and CDR2 is SVGAGI in the germline V gene. The germline V and J ends were trimmed by 6 bases and 4 bases, with 12 bases remaining between them. DNA for the CDR3: TGTGCCAGCAGCAAGAGACAGATAGAGACCCAGTACTTC. This sequence encodes CASSKRQIETQYF.

V and J are TRBV6-6 and TRBJ2-7; weak D call: TRBD1 (6 bases). This CDR3 comprises 16 residues. V gave up 6 bases and J gave up 1 base, with 19 bases separating them. The germline CDR1 and CDR2 sequences are MNHNY and SVGAGI (reference sequence). CDR3 in amino acids: CASSLTRDTLSYEQYF. The CDR3 coding sequence is TGTGCCAGCAGCCTTACCCGGGACACCTTATCCTACGAGCAGTACTTC.

The rearrangement uses TRBV21-1 and TRBJ1-2; the DNA was not used to check the table's D call, TRBD1. TRBV21-1 is shown as a pseudogene. There are 17 residues in the CDR3. The CDR3 is CARKVRTGNGSNYGYTF. The CDR3 DNA sequence: TGTGCTCGTAAGGTCCGGACAGGGAATGGGTCTAACTATGGCTACACCTTC.

The genes are TRBV9 and TRBJ1-1; D is uncertain. CDR1 is SGDLS, CDR2 YYNGEE, per germline. V gave up 0 bases and J gave up 4 bases, with 16 bases separating them. The CDR3 consists of 16 residues. The DNA for the CDR3 is TGTGCCAGCAGCGTAGCAGATCACCAGATCCGCACTGAAGCTTTCTTT. Protein product: CASSVADHQIRTEAFF.

The rearrangement joins TRBV2 to TRBJ2-2; 10 bases match TRBD1. Germline V gene sequence: CDR1 SNHLY, CDR2 FYNNEI. V lost 6 bases to trimming and J lost 4 bases; unmatched junction nucleotides: 8. The CDR3 totals 16 residues. In nucleotides, the CDR3 is TGTGCCAGCAGGATAGGAGGGACAGGGGTCACCGGGGAGCTGTTTTTT. Translating it yields CASRIGGTGVTGELFF.

The chain uses TRBV29-1 and TRBJ1-5; D gene uncertain. V was pared by 4 bases and J by 6 bases, with 10 bases between. Germline assignment: CDR1 SQVTM and CDR2 ANQGSEA. The CDR3 is 12 amino acids. The CDR3 DNA reads as TGCAGCGTTGGGGAGGGCACTCAGCCCCAGCATTTT. It encodes CSVGEGTQPQHF.

Concerning this clone: Other DNA sequences in this sample translate to the same CDR3. CDR3: CSVHRVMNTEAFF. The DNA for the CDR3 is TGCAGCGTTCACAGGGTCATGAACACTGAAGCTTTCTTT. V usage is TRBV29-1 and J usage is TRBJ1-1; possibly TRBD1 for D (6 bases). Germline V lookup: CDR1 SQVTM, CDR2 ANQGSEA. The CDR3 totals 13 residues. V was shortened by 5 bases and J by 0 bases, with 10 bases between the two germline ends.

The chain uses TRBV9 and TRBJ2-1; TRBD2 aligns across 7 bases. The germline V gene has CDR1 SGDLS and CDR2 YYNGEE. V lost 4 bases to trimming and J lost 7 bases; unmatched junction nucleotides: 8. This CDR3 is 14 amino acids long. CDR3 nucleotides: TGTGCCAGCAGCTCATGGGACTACACGAATGAGCAGTTCTTC. It translates to CASSSWDYTNEQFF.

The chain uses TRBV7-9 and TRBJ2-2; 9 nucleotides line up with TRBD1. Germline values: CDR1 SEHNR, CDR2 FQNEAQ (reference sequence). This CDR3 has 15 residues. Germline trimming cut 7 bases from V and 6 bases from J; bases unmatched to any gene: 9. The CDR3 is CASNPGQGRSGELFF. As DNA, the CDR3 is TGTGCCAGCAACCCGGGACAGGGAAGGTCCGGGGAGCTGTTTTTT.

The J gene is TRBJ2-3, the V gene TRBV2, with 8 bases matching TRBD2. CDR1 SNHLY and CDR2 FYNNEI come from the germline V gene. V shed 4 bases, J shed 0 bases, and the junction held 9 bases outside the gene matches. The CDR3 runs 17 residues. The CDR3 reads CASSASLGLGSTDTQYF. The CDR3 nucleotides read TGTGCCAGCAGTGCTTCATTGGGACTAGGGAGCACAGATACGCAGTATTTT.

This CDR3 is CASSLNSAPQETQYF. CDR3 DNA: TGTGCCAGCAGTTTAAATTCAGCGCCGCAAGAGACCCAGTACTTC. The chain combines TRBV27 with TRBJ2-5; the D is unclear. The V end was cut by 2 bases, the J end by 2 bases, with 12 bases between. The CDR3 is 15 amino acids. Looked up from germline, CDR1 is MNHEY and CDR2 is SMNVEV (reference sequence).

This chain uses TRBV6-5 with TRBJ2-5, with TRBD1 identical over 8 bases. CDR1 is MNHEY and CDR2 is SVGAGI in the germline V gene. J was trimmed by 6 bases and V by 4 bases; bases with no gene match: 7. This CDR3 has 14 residues. As DNA, the CDR3 is TGTGCCAGCAGTTCCGACAGGGGACGAAAGACCCAGTACTTC. This gives the protein CASSSDRGRKTQYF.

The chain has TRBV6-5 and TRBJ1-5; TRBD1 matches at 7 bases. CDR3 length: 13 residues. Unmatched junction bases numbered 5, after V lost 7 bases and J lost 5 bases. From germline, CDR1 is MNHEY and CDR2 SVGAGI. CDR3 nucleotide sequence: TGTGCCAGCAAAACAGGGGACGATCAGCCCCAGCATTTT. Amino acids: CASKTGDDQPQHF.

This clone occurred once. The V and J genes are TRBV19 and TRBJ2-3; D possibly corresponds to TRBD1 (6 bases). The V end lost 5 bases, the J end lost 2 bases, and 17 bases lay between the germline ends. Germline values: CDR1 LNHDA, CDR2 SQIVND (reference sequence). This CDR3 is built from 16 residues. The CDR3 DNA is TGTGCCAGTAGTTTCACAGGGTTTATCACCACAGATACGCAGTATTTT. This encodes CASSFTGFITTDTQYF. The full variable domain, rest sourced from reference TRBV19 and TRBJ2-3, is DGGITQSPKYLFRKEGQNVTLSCEQNLNHDAMYWYRQDPGQGLRLIYYSQIVNDFQKGDIAEGYSVSREKKESFPLTVTSAQKNPTAFYLCASSFTGFITTDTQYFGPGTRLTVL.